This T cell receptor beta chain is from a study of cytomegalovirus exposure and HLA in healthy donors. Use of 60 Vbeta and 13 Jbeta primers characterized the PCR. Assay used: immunoSEQ multiplex PCR; TCRdb lists only in-frame clones, some missing. The sample lists some 160,000 clones, around 80% occurring once. Sequencing used PBMCs. The origin of this receptor is a boy aged 2 to 10 in good health and CMV-seronegative.

The CDR3 DNA reads TGTGCCAGTAGTATGGGGGACAGGCTCTCCTATAATTCACCCCTCCACTTT. Protein sequence: CASSMGDRLSYNSPLHF. This chain joins TRBV19 and TRBJ1-6, with 8 bases fitting TRBD1. The CDR3 is made up of 17 amino acids. V lost 3 bases and J lost 0; bases outside the gene matches: 4. Germline CDR1 and CDR2: LNHDA and SQIVND (reference sequence).